The rows below give T cell receptor beta chains drawn from one sample of a study of T cell responses to AZD1222 COVID-19 vaccine. The protocol was immunoSEQ multiplex PCR, while the TCRdb copy is restricted to in-frame clones and leaves out a portion. The table shows fewer than 200,000 clones, with over 80% occurring only once. Sequenced here: peripheral blood, sampled 28 days after the second dose of the MenACWY control vaccine. These receptors were obtained from an adult who received the MenACWY meningococcal vaccine as a control. Each CDR3 is given with its conserved first and last residue. The order of the fields is CDR3 protein, J gene, V gene.

CASSSSGSDTDTQYF	TRBJ2-3	TRBV5-8
CATERVRVSYNEQFF	TRBJ2-1	TRBV10-1
CASSPFTNTEAFF	TRBJ1-1	TRBV12-3/TRBV12-4
CASSENSGGNQPQHF	TRBJ1-5	TRBV7-9
CASSGTGAFSEKLFF	TRBJ1-4	TRBV7-9
CAISESRYINYGYTF	TRBJ1-2	TRBV10-3
CASSFSPGQGSEKLFF	TRBJ1-4	TRBV28
CATSGGSWQYNEQFF	TRBJ2-1	TRBV24-1
CASSSPGLGNEQFF	TRBJ2-1	TRBV19
CASSVSSVGTGSEAFF	TRBJ1-1	TRBV10-1
CASSARGLNPSGANVLTF	TRBJ2-6	TRBV5-5
CASSPGGTIMGNTEAFF	TRBJ1-1	TRBV18
CASSLSSNTGELFF	TRBJ2-2	TRBV5-1
CASSLDRSSGNTIYF	TRBJ1-3	TRBV28
CASSVNRGRLQETQYF	TRBJ2-5	TRBV5-1
CASSGQRGMDSGELFF	TRBJ2-2	TRBV6-1
CASSLGEANEKLFF	TRBJ1-4	TRBV7-9
CASSLTGGDYGYTF	TRBJ1-2	TRBV6-5
CASSPRQMNTEAFF	TRBJ1-1	TRBV3-1/TRBV3-2
CAWRLQGYTEAFF	TRBJ1-1	TRBV30